One and the same sample provided the 23 T cell receptor beta chains below, sequenced in a study of blood T cell repertoires in COVID-19 (dated by TCRdb to 2018 to 2020). Preparation of the library involved the immunoSEQ multiplex PCR assay. TCRdb took this table from immuneACCESS and kept in-frame rearrangements with V and J called. Such tables lack part of the clones; where checked against another copy, unresolved V genes explain under half of the gap, and the rest is unexplained. This sample holds under 250,000 clones; around 88% were observed only once. The top ten clonotypes cover less than 3.5% of the sample. Sequences were obtained from peripheral blood. These receptors all come from a man over 45 with active or convalescent COVID-19.

This chain uses TRBV19 with TRBJ2-1, with 9 positions matching TRBD2. The CDR3 has 15 amino acids. Per germline, CDR1 LNHDA and CDR2 SQIVND (reference sequence). V was pared by 9 bases and J by 6 bases, with 12 bases of the junction left unmatched. CDR3 protein: CASAVAGGYSNEQFF. The CDR3 region has the DNA TGTGCCAGCGCTGTCGCGGGGGGGTATAGCAATGAGCAGTTCTTC.

The gene calls are TRBV9 and TRBJ1-2; D remains unclear. The germline V and J ends were trimmed by 0 bases and 3 bases, with 12 bases remaining between them. The CDR3 spans 15 residues. CDR1 and CDR2 from the germline V gene are SGDLS and YYNGEE. The CDR3 bases are TGTGCCAGCAGCGTAGTGGACGGAGGATACTATGGCTACACCTTC. It encodes CASSVVDGGYYGYTF.

This clone has only one observation. The gene calls are TRBV28 and TRBJ1-5; D possibly corresponds to TRBD1 (5 bases). Deletions cut 3 bases from V and 2 bases from J, with 14 bases between. This CDR3 is built from 16 residues. Germline V lookup: CDR1 MDHEN, CDR2 SYDVKM. The CDR3 here is CASSLWRGPGNQPQHF. CDR3 nucleotide sequence: TGTGCCAGCAGTTTGTGGAGGGGACCGGGCAATCAGCCCCAGCATTTT.

This chain joins TRBV3-1 (or the pseudogene TRBV3-2) and TRBJ1-1, with TRBD1 matching over 7 bases. The germline V gene has CDR1 LGHDT and CDR2 YNNKEL (reference sequence). Germline trimming cut 8 bases from V and 11 bases from J; bases unmatched to any gene: 17. The CDR3 is 14 amino acids. In DNA, the CDR3 is TGTGCCAGCCGTCTCCAGGGGGAGCCTATGGAGGCTTTCTTT. Translated, it gives CASRLQGEPMEAFF.

The chain recombines TRBV7-9 with TRBJ1-2; possibly TRBD1 for D (6 bases). There are 16 residues in the CDR3. The germline CDR1 and CDR2 sequences are SEHNR and FQNEAQ (reference sequence). V lost 4 bases and J 2 bases, leaving 17 bases between the germline ends. CDR3 nucleotide sequence: TGTGCCAGCAGCTCGGTCCACAGGGATGGCAACTATGGCTACACCTTC. This translates into CASSSVHRDGNYGYTF. The variable domain in full, with the rest retrieved from reference TRBV7-9 and TRBJ1-2, is DTGVSQNPRHKITKRGQNVTFRCDPISEHNRLYWYRQTLGQGPEFLTYFQNEAQLEKSRLLSDRFSAERPKGSFSTLEIQRTEQGDSAMYLCASSSVHRDGNYGYTFGSGTRLTVV.

The V and J genes are TRBV5-1 and TRBJ2-1, with D perhaps matching TRBD2 (6 bases). CDR1 is SGHRS, CDR2 YFSETQ, per germline. This CDR3 comprises 15 residues. V was clipped by 4 bases and J by 4 bases, with 15 bases between them. The CDR3 sequence: CASSVLSGQYNEQFF. The CDR3 region has the DNA TGCGCCAGCAGCGTCCTTAGCGGACAATACAATGAGCAGTTCTTC.

The V gene is TRBV16, the J gene TRBJ1-6, with 7 bases lining up with TRBD1. Per germline, CDR1 KGHSY and CDR2 FQNENV. V gave up 4 bases and J gave up 8 bases; unmatched junction bases: 8. The CDR3 spans 15 residues. CDR3 DNA: TGTGCCAGCAGCCGAACGGGACAGCTGGATTCACCCCTCCACTTT. Translation gives CASSRTGQLDSPLHF.

The chain has TRBV21-1 and TRBJ1-1; the table calls TRBD1, which could not be checked here. TRBV21-1 is classified as a pseudogene. This CDR3 spans 10 amino acids. This CDR3 reads CASSRVRSFF. In DNA, the CDR3 is TGTGCCAGCAGCAGGGTCAGGTCTTTCTTT.

The table lists this clone with many counts. The chain employs TRBV28 and TRBJ1-5, with TRBD1 as a possible D gene (5 bases). Trimming removed 9 bases at V and 3 bases at J, with 9 bases between. Germline V gene lookup returns CDR1 MDHEN and CDR2 SYDVKM. The CDR3 loop spans 12 amino acids. The CDR3 DNA sequence: TGTGCCAGTTCCAGGGCCAATCAGCCCCAGCATTTT. This gives the protein CASSRANQPQHF.

This clone was seen only a few times. Here the CDR3 DNA reads TGTGCCAGCAGCCCTGGACTAGCGGGGGGAAACAATGAGCAGTTCTTC. This sequence encodes CASSPGLAGGNNEQFF. The chain links TRBV6-2 or TRBV6-3 to TRBJ2-1, with TRBD2 matching over 14 bases. The CDR3 is 16 amino acids. Trimming cost V 6 bases and J 5 bases; bases outside gene matches: 6. Germline CDR1 MNHEY, CDR2 SVGEGT.

The V gene is TRBV9, the J gene TRBJ1-2; D may be TRBD1 (6 bases). The CDR3 contains 15 residues. Per the germline V gene, CDR1 is SGDLS and CDR2 is YYNGEE. V was cut by 1 base and J by 4 bases, with 14 bases left in between. The CDR3 sequence is CASSVLEQGGYGYTF. DNA for the CDR3: TGTGCCAGCAGCGTACTGGAACAGGGCGGCTATGGCTACACCTTC. The full variable domain, completed using reference TRBV9 and TRBJ1-2, is DSGVTQTPKHLITATGQRVTLRCSPRSGDLSVYWYQQSLDQGLQFLIQYYNGEERAKGNILERFSAQQFPDLHSELNLSSLELGDSALYFCASSVLEQGGYGYTFGSGTRLTVV.

This clone was counted once. CDR3 sequence: CASSFSGSSYNEQFF. CDR3 nucleotides: TGTGCCAGCAGCTTTAGCGGGAGCTCCTACAATGAGCAGTTCTTC. This sequence joins TRBV7-3 and TRBJ2-1, with 9 nucleotides matching TRBD2. The CDR3 is 15 residues long. Germline V lookup: CDR1 SGHTA, CDR2 FQGTGA. V shed 3 bases and J 0 bases; nucleotides not matched to a gene: 0.

The chain joins TRBV24-1 to TRBJ2-3; 8 positions match TRBD1. J lost 5 bases, V lost 1 base, and 4 bases had no gene match. The CDR3 is 15 residues long. From germline, CDR1 is KGHDR and CDR2 SFDVKD. DNA for the CDR3: TGTGCCACCAGTGATTTAGACAGGGGTGGAGATACGCAGTATTTT. Its protein product is CATSDLDRGGDTQYF.

The chain combines TRBV9 with TRBJ1-5; D possibly corresponds to TRBD1 (6 bases). Germline lookup yields CDR1 SGDLS and CDR2 YYNGEE. The CDR3 is made up of 12 amino acids. V was cut by 0 bases and J by 9 bases, with 7 bases left in between. Here the CDR3 DNA reads TGTGCCAGCAGCGTAGTAGGGGGGCCCCAGCATTTT. This encodes CASSVVGGPQHF. The full variable domain, with the rest looked up from reference TRBV9 and TRBJ1-5, is DSGVTQTPKHLITATGQRVTLRCSPRSGDLSVYWYQQSLDQGLQFLIQYYNGEERAKGNILERFSAQQFPDLHSELNLSSLELGDSALYFCASSVVGGPQHFGDGTRLSIL.

The chain links TRBV10-3 to TRBJ1-1, with no clear D. V was pared by 0 bases and J by 4 bases, with 6 bases between. The CDR3 runs to 13 residues. Germline V gene data show CDR1 as ENHRY and CDR2 as SYGVKD. CDR3: CAISESAGTEAFF. The CDR3 DNA sequence: TGTGCCATCAGTGAGTCTGCAGGCACTGAAGCTTTCTTT.

The chain carries TRBV28 and TRBJ1-2; D possibly corresponds to TRBD1 (6 bases). This CDR3 is built from 13 residues. CDR1 is MDHEN and CDR2 is SYDVKM in the germline V gene. Trimming left V 6 bases short and J 7 bases short, with 15 bases between. CDR3 sequence: CASRGGPALGYTF. CDR3 nucleotides: TGTGCCAGCAGAGGGGGACCGGCGCTTGGCTACACCTTC.

The chain combines TRBV30 with TRBJ1-1; D might be TRBD1 (6 bases). This CDR3 is 15 amino acids long. Trimming pared 4 bases from V and 5 bases from J, leaving 20 bases between. In germline, CDR1 is GTSNPN, CDR2 SVGIG (reference sequence). This CDR3 reads CAWTRTETVSTEAFF. The CDR3 region has the DNA TGTGCCTGGACCAGGACAGAGACCGTTAGTACTGAAGCTTTCTTT. The whole variable domain, filled in from reference TRBV30 and TRBJ1-1, reads SQTIHQWPATLVQPVGSPLSLECTVEGTSNPNLYWYRQAAGRGLQLLFYSVGIGQISSEVPQNLSASRPQDRQFILSSKKLLLSDSGFYLCAWTRTETVSTEAFFGQGTRLTVV.

The chain is built from TRBV9 and TRBJ1-2; D remains ambiguous. This CDR3 is 16 amino acids long. Germline CDR1 and CDR2: SGDLS and YYNGEE. Trimming shortened V by 0 bases and J by 4 bases, and 16 bases separated the two germline ends. CDR3 DNA: TGTGCCAGCAGCGTAGCTACGTCGGGGTTTGGCTATGGCTACACCTTC. Translating it yields CASSVATSGFGYGYTF. Full variable domain (rest looked up from reference TRBV9 and TRBJ1-2): DSGVTQTPKHLITATGQRVTLRCSPRSGDLSVYWYQQSLDQGLQFLIQYYNGEERAKGNILERFSAQQFPDLHSELNLSSLELGDSALYFCASSVATSGFGYGYTFGSGTRLTVV.

The chain is built from TRBV3-1 (or the pseudogene TRBV3-2) and TRBJ2-5; D may be TRBD1 (5 bases). The CDR3 spans 15 residues. Trimming cost V 4 bases and J 3 bases, with 15 bases left between them. Per the germline V gene, CDR1 is LGHDT and CDR2 is YNNKEL (reference sequence). DNA of the CDR3: TGTGCCAGCAGCCCTTACGGCAGGGTGGAAGAGACCCAGTACTTC. The encoded protein is CASSPYGRVEETQYF.

For this clone: Other DNA sequences in this sample translate to the same CDR3. The chain carries TRBV18 and TRBJ1-4; 8 nucleotides line up with TRBD1. V lost 4 bases to trimming and J lost 8 bases; unmatched junction nucleotides: 6. The CDR3 spans 14 residues. The V gene's germline CDR1 is KGHSH and CDR2 LQKENI. As DNA, the CDR3 is TGTGCCAGCTCACTTGACAGGGGCCGCGAAAAACTGTTTTTT. This translates into CASSLDRGREKLFF.

The chain has TRBV5-1 and TRBJ2-7; D may be TRBD2 (5 bases). Germline V lookup: CDR1 SGHRS, CDR2 YFSETQ. V was cut by 3 bases and J by 6 bases, with 13 bases left in between. CDR3 length: 13 amino acids. The CDR3 nucleotides are TGCGCCAGCAGCTCGGCACGGGGTTTCGAGCAGTACTTC. This translates into CASSSARGFEQYF.

The V call is TRBV7-6, the J call TRBJ1-2; 8 nucleotides agree with TRBD1. Trimming cost V 5 bases and J 4 bases; bases outside gene matches: 12. This CDR3 has 16 residues. Germline CDR1 SGHVS, CDR2 FNYEAQ. The CDR3 reads CASSPGQGLHIYGYTF. The CDR3 region has the DNA TGTGCCAGCAGCCCCGGACAGGGCCTTCACATCTATGGCTACACCTTC.

J is TRBJ2-7 and V is TRBV11-3, with D tentatively TRBD2 (6 bases). Germline CDR1 SGHNT, CDR2 YENEEA. Trimming shortened V by 1 base and J by 5 bases, and 12 bases separated the two germline ends. There are 14 residues in the CDR3. The CDR3 DNA is TGTGCCAGCAGCTTAGCTGGAGGGTCCCACGAGCAGTACTTC. This codes for CASSLAGGSHEQYF.